This TCR beta chain was found in a study of cytomegalovirus exposure and HLA in healthy donors. Findings of the study overall: Rarity marked most TCR sequences, yet some public TCRs occurred in many donors. Segments of the TCR beta V type were, in most cases, productive about 87% or about 30% of the time in an earlier analysis.

V was clipped by 6 bases and J by 4 bases, with 13 bases between them. In germline, CDR1 is SNHLY, CDR2 FYNNEI. CDR3 length: 13 amino acids. This clone was observed a handful of times. Its antigen is still unknown. PCR was performed using 60 Vbeta and 13 Jbeta primers. Clones were read by immunoSEQ multiplex PCR, and TCRdb kept only the in-frame ones, dropping some. Altogether around 100,000 clones are present, 60% to 80% being singletons, with the ten largest covering roughly 5.9%. All donors participated as healthy donors of bone marrow. This clonotype originated in a young woman in good health and CMV-seropositive. V and J are TRBV2 and TRBJ2-7, with a weak D call TRBD2 (5 bases). Sample: PBMCs. The CDR3 spells CASREETAYEQYF. CDR3 nucleotides: TGTGCCAGCAGGGAGGAGACGGCATACGAGCAGTACTTC. Full variable domain (outside the CDR3, taken from reference TRBV2 and TRBJ2-7): EPEVTQTPSHQVTQMGQEVILRCVPISNHLYFYWYRQILGQKVEFLVSFYNNEISEKSEIFDDQFSVERPDGSNFTLKIRSTKLEDSAMYFCASREETAYEQYFGPGTRLTVT.